The 18 T cell receptor beta chains presented below share a single source sample, sequenced in a study of blood T cell repertoires in COVID-19. Using immunoSEQ multiplex PCR, the repertoire was profiled, and TCRdb retains in-frame clones only, with some absent. The table has over 60,000 clones, approximately 92% seen once. Input material: peripheral blood. The receptors come from a human donor in a cohort sampled during active COVID-19.

This rearrangement joins TRBV7-8 to TRBJ2-3; 9 nucleotides agree with TRBD2. The V segment lost 5 bases and the J segment 6 bases; nucleotides outside the gene matches: 9. The V gene's germline CDR1 is SGHVS and CDR2 FQNEAQ. The CDR3 has 15 residues. The CDR3 nucleotides read TGTGCCAGCAGCCCTCTAGCGGGGCAGGGCGATACGCAGTATTTT. It yields the protein CASSPLAGQGDTQYF. Based on the CDR3 plus reference TRBV7-8 and TRBJ2-3, the full variable domain is GAGVSQSPRYKVAKRGQDVALRCDPISGHVSLFWYQQALGQGPEFLTYFQNEAQLDKSGLPSDRFFAERPEGSVSTLKIQRTQQEDSAVYLCASSPLAGQGDTQYFGPGTRLTVL.

This chain links TRBV30 with TRBJ2-7; no clear D. The CDR3 has 11 amino acids. Trimming left V 2 bases short and J 10 bases short, with 12 bases between. Germline CDR1 reads GTSNPN; CDR2 reads SVGIG (reference sequence). The CDR3 DNA is TGTGCCTGGAGTACAGCTCCTTACCAGTACTTC. Its protein product is CAWSTAPYQYF.

The CDR3 nucleotides read TGTGCCAGCAGTGACCAGGCAGGCCTGTCCTCTGGAAACACCATATATTTT. This encodes CASSDQAGLSSGNTIYF. This chain uses TRBV6-4 with TRBJ1-3; D gene uncertain. This CDR3 has 17 amino acids. Germline V gene sequence: CDR1 MRHNA, CDR2 SNTAGT. V was clipped by 2 bases and J by 0 bases, with 14 bases between them.

CDR3: CASSQGISGGNTDTQYF. DNA of the CDR3: TGTGCCAGCAGCCAAGGGATTAGCGGGGGGAACACAGATACGCAGTATTTT. This rearrangement joins TRBV4-2 to TRBJ2-3; 10 nucleotides match TRBD2. Germline CDR1 reads LGHNA; CDR2 reads YNFKEQ. Unmatched junction bases numbered 6, after V lost 1 base and J lost 2 bases. CDR3 length: 17 residues.

The CDR3 coding sequence is TGTGCCAGCAGCCCGCCGACCGGGACAGGGGTTGGCTACACCTTC. Protein: CASSPPTGTGVGYTF. V gene TRBV3-1 (or the pseudogene TRBV3-2) combines with J gene TRBJ1-2, with 10 bases matching TRBD1. V shed 4 bases, J shed 7 bases, and the junction held 9 bases outside the gene matches. The CDR3 spans 15 residues. Germline V gives CDR1 LGHDT, CDR2 YNNKEL (reference sequence).

This clone turned up a few times. The rearrangement uses TRBV15 and TRBJ2-7; TRBD2 is a possible D gene (6 bases). Trimming removed 7 bases from V and 6 bases from J, with 16 bases in between. CDR3 length: 13 amino acids. CDR1 LNHNV and CDR2 YYDKDF come from the germline V gene (reference sequence). This CDR3 reads CATNVGRECEQYF. The DNA for the CDR3 is TGTGCCACCAACGTAGGTCGGGAGTGCGAGCAGTACTTC.

The genes are TRBV6-5 and TRBJ1-4; D is possibly TRBD1 (5 bases). The V gene lost 6 bases and the J gene lost 8 bases, with 13 bases spanning the gap. The CDR3 is made up of 13 amino acids. Germline V gene lookup returns CDR1 MNHEY and CDR2 SVGAGI. CDR3 sequence: CASSLNRLEKLFF. CDR3 in DNA: TGTGCCAGCAGCTTGAACAGGTTAGAAAAACTGTTTTTT.

The chain carries TRBV5-4 and TRBJ2-1; TRBD2 matches at 7 bases. J lost 8 bases, V lost 1 base, and 6 bases had no gene match. CDR1 and CDR2 from the germline V gene are SGHNT and YYREEE (reference sequence). This CDR3 is built from 14 residues. The CDR3 is CASSLRLAKDEQFF. In DNA form, the CDR3 reads TGTGCCAGCAGCTTGAGACTAGCTAAGGATGAGCAGTTCTTC.

V gene TRBV6-6 combines with J gene TRBJ2-1; TRBD1 agrees at 9 bases. V trimming: 7 bases; J trimming: 5 bases; junction bases outside the gene matches: 6. This CDR3 has 14 residues. Germline CDR1 reads MNHNY; CDR2 reads SVGAGI (reference sequence). Here the CDR3 reads CASIGTGWNNEQFF. The CDR3 DNA reads as TGTGCCAGCATCGGGACAGGGTGGAACAATGAGCAGTTCTTC.

V and J are TRBV4-2 and TRBJ2-5; tentative D call: TRBD2 (6 bases). Per the germline V gene, CDR1 is LGHNA and CDR2 is YNFKEQ. This CDR3 is 13 amino acids long. The ends were cut back, 3 bases at V and 3 bases at J, with 8 bases in the middle. The CDR3 nucleotides read TGTGCCAGCAGCCAGGACTACAAAGAGACCCAGTACTTC. Amino acids: CASSQDYKETQYF.

The V gene is TRBV6-6, the J gene TRBJ2-3; tentative D call: TRBD1 (5 bases). CDR1 is MNHNY, CDR2 SVGAGI, per germline (reference sequence). The CDR3 contains 12 residues. Deletions cut 6 bases from V and 5 bases from J, with 9 bases between. CDR3 DNA sequence: TGTGCCAGCAGCCAGGGATTAGATACGCAGTATTTT. It specifies CASSQGLDTQYF.

The gene calls are TRBV7-6 and TRBJ2-7; 7 bases align to TRBD1. Trimming cost V 5 bases and J 9 bases; bases outside gene matches: 10. Per germline, CDR1 SGHVS and CDR2 FNYEAQ. This CDR3 has 13 residues. DNA of the CDR3: TGTGCCAGCAGCCCCAGACAGGGAGAAAGGCAGTACTTC. Protein sequence: CASSPRQGERQYF.

V and J are TRBV7-6 and TRBJ2-1; TRBD2 matches at 7 bases. J lost 6 bases, V lost 4 bases, and 12 bases had no gene match. The CDR3 runs 16 residues. Germline loops: CDR1 SGHVS, CDR2 FNYEAQ. This CDR3 is CASSSLDSGAFNEQFF. CDR3 bases: TGTGCCAGCAGCTCCCTCGACAGCGGGGCCTTCAATGAGCAGTTCTTC.

The V and J genes are TRBV18 and TRBJ1-5; D gene ambiguous. V was clipped by 6 bases and J by 7 bases, with 16 bases between them. There are 14 residues in the CDR3. Germline CDR1 is KGHSH and CDR2 is LQKENI. This chain's CDR3 is CASSSSEAGQPQHF. The DNA of the CDR3 is TGTGCCAGCTCTTCCAGCGAGGCGGGCCAGCCCCAGCATTTT.

This chain links TRBV6-5 with TRBJ1-3, with a weak D call TRBD1 (5 bases). Between the trimmed V and J ends, which lost 6 bases and 2 bases, there was a span of 11 bases. This CDR3 comprises 14 residues. Germline CDR1 reads MNHEY; CDR2 reads SVGAGI. CDR3 sequence reads: CASRQGQAGNTIYF. CDR3 in DNA: TGTGCCAGCAGGCAGGGTCAGGCTGGAAACACCATATATTTT.

This rearrangement joins TRBV9 to TRBJ2-7; D is possibly TRBD2 (6 bases). In germline, CDR1 is SGDLS, CDR2 YYNGEE. V was trimmed by 2 bases and J by 4 bases, leaving 16 bases between them. This CDR3 comprises 15 residues. The CDR3 DNA follows: TGTGCCAGCAGCGTTGGGACTGGGGGATCTTACGAGCAGTACTTC. Translated: CASSVGTGGSYEQYF.

In DNA, the CDR3 is TGTGCCAGCAGACCATTAGGGGGTGCACTGTTTTTT. As protein: CASRPLGGALFF. The rearrangement links TRBV6-5 to TRBJ1-4, with D tentatively TRBD1 (6 bases). Trimming took off 6 bases at V and 13 bases at J, with 15 bases between the two ends. CDR1 MNHEY and CDR2 SVGAGI come from the germline V gene. The CDR3 runs 12 residues.

The V gene is TRBV11-3, the J gene TRBJ2-3, with 10 positions matching TRBD1. The germline gives CDR1 SGHNT, CDR2 YENEEA. This CDR3 is built from 15 residues. J was trimmed by 0 bases and V by 5 bases; bases with no gene match: 2. The chain's CDR3 is CASSGTGASTDTQYF. DNA of the CDR3: TGTGCCAGCAGCGGGACAGGGGCCAGCACAGATACGCAGTATTTT.